Each of the 3 T cell receptor beta chains below was sequenced from the same sample in a study of shared clonotypes between healthy human individuals. The naive CD8 subset, CD45RO-negative cells positively selected for CCR7, excluded terminally differentiated effector memory CD45RA+ cells. Method: immunoSEQ multiplex PCR; TCRdb's copy keeps in-frame clones and lacks some. The sample consists of about 2.1 million clones, around 93% of them appearing once. The sample was naive CD8+ T cells from PBMCs. These receptors came from a man younger than 35 in good health. Some clones in this sample may be carry-over from other donors' samples.

This clone was recorded once. The rearrangement joins TRBV28 to TRBJ2-5, with 8 bases that match TRBD1. The CDR3 has 14 amino acids. Germline V gives CDR1 MDHEN, CDR2 SYDVKM. V was clipped by 5 bases and J by 4 bases; unmatched bases: 6. The CDR3 reads CASSPDRGRETQYF. CDR3 bases: TGTGCCAGCAGTCCCGACAGGGGAAGAGAGACCCAGTACTTC.

The CDR3 spells CASSEVPNQPQHF. The CDR3 DNA sequence: TGTGCCAGCAGTGAAGTACCTAATCAGCCCCAGCATTTT. The chain combines TRBV2 with TRBJ1-5; D remains ambiguous. There are 13 residues in the CDR3. Germline CDR1 is SNHLY and CDR2 is FYNNEI. V was trimmed by 1 base and J by 4 bases, leaving 5 bases between them.

CDR3 DNA: TGTGCCAGCAGCACTAGCGGGAGCCGGAACGAGCAGTACTTC. Encoded protein: CASSTSGSRNEQYF. The chain employs TRBV9 and TRBJ2-7; 11 bases agree with TRBD2. The trim removed 4 bases at V and 5 bases at J, leaving 5 bases unmatched. Germline CDR1 SGDLS, CDR2 YYNGEE. This CDR3 has 14 amino acids. The whole variable domain, remainder taken from reference TRBV9 and TRBJ2-7, is DSGVTQTPKHLITATGQRVTLRCSPRSGDLSVYWYQQSLDQGLQFLIQYYNGEERAKGNILERFSAQQFPDLHSELNLSSLELGDSALYFCASSTSGSRNEQYFGPGTRLTVT.